This T cell receptor beta chain was identified in a study of identical twins. Overall study findings and caveats: Excess sharing between twins was weaker in beta out-of-frame sequences.

MiXCR was run by TCRdb on the 5' RACE reads, yielding one entry per CDR3 protein. The table lists a few hundred thousand distinct CDR3 sequences, approximately 15% of them singletons. Worth noting for this clonotype: The antigen remains undetermined.

Germline CDR1 and CDR2: SGHTA and FQGNSA. This CDR3 region has 15 residues. Trimming took 2 bases from V and 3 from J, leaving 14 bases between them. This sample also appeared in a second study, on yellow fever vaccine responses in identical twins.

The sequence was obtained from a woman in her late teens or twenties in good health. This sequence joins TRBV7-2 and TRBJ2-7, with D maybe TRBD2 (6 bases). Material for sequencing was CD4+ T cells sorted from blood. As DNA, the CDR3 is TGTGCCAGCAGCTTAACCGTTCAGGACTACTACGAGCAGTACTTC. Translating it yields CASSLTVQDYYEQYF.